The present T cell receptor (beta chain) was sequenced within a study of CD8+ T cells in alopecia areata. Findings and limits, study-wide: Higher clonality was seen in lesional scalp than in normal scalp, especially in alopecia totalis/universalis.

CDR3 length equals 15 residues. V gave up 2 bases and J gave up 0 bases, with 8 bases separating them. The V gene's germline CDR1 is SNHLY and CDR2 FYNNEI. Notes on this clone: Its cognate antigen is unknown.

Sequencing templates came from extracted RNA that was reverse transcribed into cDNA. Generated by immunoSEQ multiplex PCR, the TCRdb table keeps only in-frame clones and is missing some. The sample contains some 160,000 clones, 62% of which appear only once. The specimen sequenced was CD8+ T cells sorted from blood. The TCR originated in a human donor in good health. V is TRBV2 and J is TRBJ1-3, with D unresolved. The CDR3 coding sequence is TGTGCCAGCAGTGAAAGTCGGCCCTCTGGAAACACCATATATTTT. It translates to CASSESRPSGNTIYF.